This record covers a single TCR beta chain. This sample is part of a study of cytomegalovirus exposure and HLA in healthy donors. A multiplex PCR was run with 60 Vbeta primers and 13 Jbeta primers. Sequencing used immunoSEQ multiplex PCR; TCRdb keeps in-frame clones, though not all of them. The sample has some 200,000 clones; 75% to 90% are singletons. Germline V gene sequence: CDR1 MNHEY, CDR2 SMNVEV (reference sequence). The ends were cut back, 4 bases at V and 6 bases at J, with 9 bases in the middle. This CDR3 is built from 12 residues. The sequenced sample consisted of PBMCs. The sequence was obtained from a boy between 2 and 10 years old in good health and CMV-seronegative. This chain joins TRBV27 and TRBJ1-2; no firm D call. CDR3 DNA: TGTGCCAGCAGTTCCCCCTACGATGGCTACACCTTC. Protein: CASSSPYDGYTF.